This TCR beta chain was sequenced for a study of long-term antiretroviral therapy in people with HIV. Assay version v3.0 of immunoSEQ was used, and it was run at survey level. TCRdb keeps only in-frame clones here, not all; method: immunoSEQ multiplex PCR. This table has about 30,000 clones, over 80% appearing once. V lost 2 bases and J lost 6; bases outside the gene matches: 5. Germline CDR1 reads SGHDT; CDR2 reads YYEEEE. The CDR3 contains 16 residues. This clone was detected only once. The chain uses TRBV5-6 and TRBJ2-2; TRBD1 aligns across 12 bases. The sample in question was unsorted PBMCs, obtained 3.2 years before starting antiretroviral therapy. The sequence was collected from a man in his forties or fifties with HIV. CDR3 region: CASSFRGQGAAGELFF. The CDR3 bases are TGTGCCAGCAGCTTTCGGGGACAGGGGGCTGCCGGGGAGCTGTTTTTT.